The following is a T cell receptor (beta chain) sequence with its context. Its antigen is as yet unknown. The repertoire was sequenced with immunoSEQ multiplex PCR; TCRdb's copy has only in-frame clones and lacks some. The sample includes roughly 83,000 clones, about 81% of them seen just once. Trimming left V 0 bases short and J 7 bases short, with 9 bases between. The CDR3 extends over 13 amino acids. The germline V gene has CDR1 SGHNT and CDR2 YENEEA. The record originates from a study of OX40 agonist ivuxolimab in advanced cancers. Study information: Three dose-escalation patients had partial responses: one with hepatocellular carcinoma and two with cutaneous melanoma. The study, taken as a whole, reports: Expanded peripheral T cell antigen specificity was not determined.

Baseline was the first blood sampling point, followed by cycle 4 day 1 and cycle 7 day 1. The V and J genes are TRBV11-3 and TRBJ1-2; D not certain. The clonotype was recovered from an adult with an advanced solid tumor such as melanoma, head and neck, liver or kidney cancer. The sample in question was CD4+ or CD8+ T cells sorted from blood, obtained in a trial of the OX40 agonist ivuxolimab. The CDR3 spells CASSLDIRGGYTF. Here the CDR3 DNA reads TGTGCCAGCAGCTTAGATATACGTGGTGGCTACACCTTC.